This T cell receptor beta chain was observed in a study of Graves' ophthalmopathy and Graves' hyperthyroidism. This clonotype was seen repeatedly, ten times or more. TCR beta CDR3 regions were amplified from RNA transcripts. RT-PCR was first run with HTBI primers, then multiplex PCR in a second round. TCRdb re-analysed the multiplex PCR reads in MiXCR, keeping a single row per CDR3 protein. The repertoire holds about 640,000 distinct CDR3 sequences, with about 41% as singletons. The CDR3 loop spans 20 amino acids. The ends were cut back, 2 bases at V and 0 bases at J, with 22 bases in the middle. Germline CDR1 is ENHRY and CDR2 is SYGVKD.

This chain uses TRBV10-3 with TRBJ2-2; TRBD1 or TRBD2 may be the D gene (5 bases each). The sequenced sample was peripheral blood. The clonotype comes from an adult man with Graves' ophthalmopathy. CDR3 amino acids: CAISEPTRIHTGPNTGELFF. DNA of the CDR3: TGTGCCATCAGTGAGCCCACTCGGATTCATACGGGACCGAACACCGGGGAGCTGTTTTTT.